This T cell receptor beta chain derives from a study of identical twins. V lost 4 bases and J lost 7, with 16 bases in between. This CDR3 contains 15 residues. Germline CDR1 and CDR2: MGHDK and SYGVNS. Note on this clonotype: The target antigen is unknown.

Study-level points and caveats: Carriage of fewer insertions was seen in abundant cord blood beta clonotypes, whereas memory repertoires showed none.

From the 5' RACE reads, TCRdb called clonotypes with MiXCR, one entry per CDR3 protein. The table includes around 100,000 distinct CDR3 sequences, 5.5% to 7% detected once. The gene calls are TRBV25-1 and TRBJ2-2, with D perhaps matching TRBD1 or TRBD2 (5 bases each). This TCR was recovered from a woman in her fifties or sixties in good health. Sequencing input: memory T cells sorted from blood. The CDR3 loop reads CASSGSGVRGGELFF. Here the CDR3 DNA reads TGTGCCAGCAGTGGATCTGGAGTGAGGGGCGGGGAGCTGTTTTTT.